The 20 T cell receptor beta chains presented below share a single source sample, sequenced in a study of T cells in pancreatic ductal adenocarcinoma (TCRdb year 2017). The pancreatic ductal adenocarcinoma patients who were selected had gone through surgery without receiving any neoadjuvant therapy. Library generation was performed with the immunoSEQ multiplex PCR assay. The immuneACCESS repertoire file appears here via TCRdb, limited to in-frame rearrangements. These files lack a portion of the clones; in checked studies, under half of the deficit traces to unresolved V genes, and the cause of the others is not known. Present in this sample are tens of thousands of clones, 85% to 95% of which were seen just once. Clones ranked in the top ten supply 2.2% of the sample. The sample was PBMCs. These receptors all stem from a human donor with pancreatic ductal adenocarcinoma.

The chain employs TRBV7-2 and TRBJ2-1; D is tentatively TRBD1 or TRBD2 (6 bases each). The CDR3 length is 17 residues. Germline V gene lookup returns CDR1 SGHTA and CDR2 FQGNSA. V was trimmed by 8 bases and J by 0 bases, leaving 20 bases between them. The CDR3 sequence is CASLMGGFKSSYNEQFF. The DNA of the CDR3 is TGTGCCAGCCTCATGGGGGGCTTCAAGAGCTCCTACAATGAGCAGTTCTTC.

The rearrangement joins TRBV5-6 to TRBJ1-2; no reliable D call. The V gene's germline CDR1 is SGHDT and CDR2 YYEEEE. V shed 0 bases and J shed 5 bases, with 5 bases lying between them. The CDR3 contains 12 residues. CDR3 region: CASSLERYGYTF. CDR3 bases: TGTGCCAGCAGCTTGGAGCGATATGGCTACACCTTC.

The V call is TRBV5-1, the J call TRBJ2-5; maybe TRBD1 (6 bases). Germline CDR1 and CDR2: SGHRS and YFSETQ. This CDR3 region has 13 residues. V was shortened by 5 bases and J by 4 bases, with 12 bases between the two germline ends. The DNA for the CDR3 is TGCGCCAGCAGTTTTGACAGGCGAGAGACCCAGTACTTC. Translating gives CASSFDRRETQYF.

CDR3 protein: CASSPKTGLKNIQYF. In nucleotides, the CDR3 is TGTGCCAGCAGCCCTAAGACAGGGCTCAAAAACATTCAGTACTTC. The V gene is TRBV7-3, the J gene TRBJ2-4; the match to TRBD1 covers 7 bases. V was clipped by 5 bases and J by 3 bases; unmatched bases: 7. Per the germline V gene, CDR1 is SGHTA and CDR2 is FQGTGA. The length of the CDR3 is 15 residues.

The rearrangement links TRBV7-9 to TRBJ1-2, with a possible D match to TRBD1 (5 bases). Trimming removed 0 bases at V and 0 bases at J, with 8 bases between. The CDR3 has 15 residues. Looked up from germline, CDR1 is SEHNR and CDR2 is FQNEAQ (reference sequence). Here the CDR3 reads CASSLAQGTNYGYTF. The CDR3 DNA sequence: TGTGCCAGCAGCTTAGCGCAGGGAACTAACTATGGCTACACCTTC.

Remarks on this clone: This CDR3 is also generated by other DNA sequences in the sample. The J gene is TRBJ2-5, the V gene TRBV9; D tentatively fits TRBD1 or TRBD2 (5 bases each). This CDR3 is 14 amino acids long. Looked up from germline, CDR1 is SGDLS and CDR2 is YYNGEE. V was pared by 0 bases and J by 5 bases, with 11 bases between. In nucleotides, the CDR3 is TGTGCCAGCAGCGTAGGGGGGTTGGAGGAGACCCAGTACTTC. This codes for CASSVGGLEETQYF.

V and J are TRBV6-1 and TRBJ1-1; D ambiguous. Germline lookup yields CDR1 MNHNS and CDR2 SASEGT. Deletions cut 5 bases from V and 1 base from J, with 8 bases between. CDR3 length: 13 residues. In DNA, the CDR3 is TGTGCCAGCAGTTCTAGGGAGAACACTGAAGCTTTCTTT. Translation: CASSSRENTEAFF.

The rearrangement joins TRBV7-9 to TRBJ2-7, with a weak D call TRBD1 (6 bases). V lost 5 bases, J lost 3 bases, and 14 bases lay in between. The CDR3 runs to 14 residues. CDR1 and CDR2 from the germline V gene are SEHNR and FQNEAQ (reference sequence). The CDR3 DNA sequence: TGTGCCAGCAGCCTGGGACAACCTGTCTACGAGCAGTACTTC. It is translated as CASSLGQPVYEQYF. Full variable domain (rest looked up from reference TRBV7-9 and TRBJ2-7): DTGVSQNPRHKITKRGQNVTFRCDPISEHNRLYWYRQTLGQGPEFLTYFQNEAQLEKSRLLSDRFSAERPKGSFSTLEIQRTEQGDSAMYLCASSLGQPVYEQYFGPGTRLTVT.

A few counts support this clone. CDR3 in DNA: TGCGCCAGCAGCTTCCGACAGGAGTCCTACGAGCAGTACTTC. Protein: CASSFRQESYEQYF. V is TRBV5-1 and J is TRBJ2-7, with a tentative D call TRBD1 (6 bases). The V and J ends lost 2 bases and 1 base respectively, with 10 bases between them. The germline V gene encodes CDR1 SGHRS and CDR2 YFSETQ. CDR3 length equals 14 residues.

The CDR3 DNA reads TGTGCCAGCAGTGGGGCTAGCGGGACAAGCAGTACGCAGTATTTT. It codes for CASSGASGTSSTQYF. The J gene is TRBJ2-3, the V gene TRBV25-1; 9 nucleotides line up with TRBD2. Germline values: CDR1 MGHDK, CDR2 SYGVNS. V was clipped by 4 bases and J by 8 bases; unmatched bases: 10. The CDR3 loop spans 15 amino acids.

This chain uses TRBV28 with TRBJ2-7; TRBD2 matches at 12 bases. Trimming took 5 bases from V and 1 from J; bases not matched to a gene: 3. The CDR3 is made up of 15 amino acids. Germline V CDR1 and CDR2: MDHEN, SYDVKM. The CDR3 here is CASSLLAGGSYEQYF. The CDR3 DNA reads TGTGCCAGCAGTCTACTAGCGGGAGGTTCCTACGAGCAGTACTTC.

This clone was counted between two and nine times. The gene calls are TRBV5-1 and TRBJ1-2; 9 nucleotides align to TRBD1. The CDR3 length is 14 residues. V was pared by 4 bases and J by 3 bases, with 4 bases of the junction left unmatched. The V gene's germline CDR1 is SGHRS and CDR2 YFSETQ. Here the CDR3 DNA reads TGCGCCAGCAGCGGAAGGACAGGGGACTATGGCTACACCTTC. Its translation is CASSGRTGDYGYTF.

This clone has just one count. CDR3 sequence: CATLLEGVNTEAFF. CDR3 coding DNA: TGTGCCACCCTTCTTGAAGGGGTAAACACTGAAGCTTTCTTT. The rearrangement uses TRBV2 and TRBJ1-1; possibly TRBD1 for D (5 bases). The ends were cut back, 10 bases at V and 2 bases at J, with 17 bases in the middle. The length of the CDR3 is 14 residues. Germline CDR1 and CDR2: SNHLY and FYNNEI.

Turning to this clone: An end of the junction differs from the germline gene, which may be a read error. The chain recombines TRBV7-9 with TRBJ1-1; D not resolved. Germline V gene sequence: CDR1 SEHNR, CDR2 FQNEAQ (reference sequence). The CDR3 covers 8 residues. The CDR3 loop is CASSSGVW. DNA for the CDR3: TGTGCCAGCAGCTCCGGGGTTTGG.

The chain has TRBV9 and TRBJ2-1; the match to TRBD1 covers 8 bases. This CDR3 comprises 15 residues. Per germline, CDR1 SGDLS and CDR2 YYNGEE. The V segment lost 4 bases and the J segment 6 bases; nucleotides outside the gene matches: 9. CDR3 nucleotides: TGTGCCAGCAGCCCTGTGACAGGGGCCCGCAATGAGCAGTTCTTC. Encoded protein: CASSPVTGARNEQFF.

J is TRBJ2-7 and V is TRBV12-5; D unresolved. V lost 6 bases and J lost 3, with 6 bases in between. Germline values: CDR1 LGHNT, CDR2 FRNRAP. The CDR3 extends over 11 amino acids. CDR3: CASGSDYEQYF. The CDR3 DNA follows: TGTGCTAGTGGCTCAGACTACGAGCAGTACTTC. The full variable domain, with the rest looked up from reference TRBV12-5 and TRBJ2-7, is DARVTQTPRHKVTEMGQEVTMRCQPILGHNTVFWYRQTMMQGLELLAYFRNRAPLDDSGMPKDRFSAEMPDATLATLKIQPSEPRDSAVYFCASGSDYEQYFGPGTRLTVT.

This chain connects TRBV5-1 to TRBJ2-7; D is undetermined. This CDR3 is built from 15 residues. V lost 2 bases to trimming and J lost 2 bases, with 14 bases between them. CDR1 and CDR2 (germline): SGHRS, YFSETQ. The CDR3 reads CASSFSGKSTYEQYF. The CDR3 nucleotides are TGCGCCAGCAGCTTCTCAGGAAAATCTACCTACGAGCAGTACTTC.

This chain uses TRBV4-2 with TRBJ2-3; TRBD2 matches 13 bases. Germline V CDR1 and CDR2: LGHNA, YNFKEQ. V shed 4 bases and J 2 bases; nucleotides not matched to a gene: 18. This CDR3 is built from 21 residues. CDR3: CASSPTLTSGRPKTHTDTQYF. For the CDR3, the DNA is TGTGCCAGCAGCCCTACCCTGACTAGCGGGAGGCCTAAAACCCACACAGATACGCAGTATTTT.

The J gene is TRBJ2-4, the V gene TRBV18; a weak D match, TRBD1 (7 bases). The CDR3 is made up of 16 amino acids. Trimming removed 3 bases at V and 4 bases at J, with 16 bases between. The germline V gene encodes CDR1 KGHSH and CDR2 LQKENI. The DNA for the CDR3 is TGTGCCAGCTCACCGGTGGGCGGGACAGTTAAAAACATTCAGTACTTC. This encodes CASSPVGGTVKNIQYF. Full variable domain (outside the CDR3, taken from reference TRBV18 and TRBJ2-4): NAGVMQNPRHLVRRRGQEARLRCSPMKGHSHVYWYRQLPEEGLKFMVYLQKENIIDESGMPKERFSAEFPKEGPSILRIQQVVRGDSAAYFCASSPVGGTVKNIQYFGAGTRLSVL.

CDR3: CASEDKYQETQYF. The DNA for the CDR3 is TGTGCCAGCGAGGACAAGTACCAAGAGACCCAGTACTTC. The V call is TRBV2, the J call TRBJ2-5; D is possibly TRBD1 (5 bases). This CDR3 region has 13 residues. V dropped 8 bases and J dropped 0 bases, with 10 bases sitting between them. Per germline, CDR1 SNHLY and CDR2 FYNNEI.